These 11 T cell receptor beta chains originate from one sample sequenced in a study of blood T cell repertoires in COVID-19. Repertoires were generated with immunoSEQ multiplex PCR, while TCRdb's copy carries only in-frame clones and drops some. The sample lists about 78,000 clones; roughly 84% were seen once. The sample taken for sequencing was peripheral blood. These receptors were obtained from a man aged 50 to 60 with acute or convalescent COVID-19.

V is TRBV25-1 and J is TRBJ2-7; a possible D gene is TRBD2 (6 bases). Per germline, CDR1 MGHDK and CDR2 SYGVNS. The CDR3 has 14 residues. Deletions cut 3 bases from V and 5 bases from J, with 14 bases between. The CDR3 region is CASSDWGVLHEQYF. CDR3 DNA: TGTGCCAGCAGTGATTGGGGGGTATTGCACGAGCAGTACTTC.

This clone showed up just once. The chain carries TRBV19 and TRBJ1-1, with 7 bases matching TRBD1. The J segment lost 1 base and the V segment lost 7 bases, leaving 6 bases of the junction unmatched. CDR1 is LNHDA and CDR2 is SQIVND in the germline V gene (reference sequence). There are 14 residues in the CDR3. As DNA, the CDR3 is TGTGCCAGTAATCCAGGGACAGAGAACACTGAAGCTTTCTTT. It is translated as CASNPGTENTEAFF.

The chain joins TRBV4-1 to TRBJ2-1; possible D gene TRBD2, 5 bases. The V end lost 4 bases, the J end lost 4 bases, and 8 bases lay between the germline ends. Germline values: CDR1 MGHRA, CDR2 YSYEKL. The CDR3 has 13 residues. The chain's CDR3 is CASSLGGYNEQFF. The CDR3 coding sequence is TGCGCCAGCAGCCTTGGAGGTTACAATGAGCAGTTCTTC.

J is TRBJ2-1 and V is TRBV30, with D uncertain. The CDR3 has 11 residues. From germline, CDR1 is GTSNPN and CDR2 SVGIG (reference sequence). Trimming took off 3 bases at V and 6 bases at J, with 6 bases between the two ends. For the CDR3, the DNA is TGTGCCTGGAGCGCTAGCAATGAGCAGTTCTTC. Translating it yields CAWSASNEQFF.

The V call is TRBV2, the J call TRBJ2-5; 9 bases align to TRBD1. The germline V gene encodes CDR1 SNHLY and CDR2 FYNNEI. Unmatched junction bases numbered 4, after V lost 4 bases and J lost 4 bases. This CDR3 has 14 residues. The chain's CDR3 is CASSVGTGLETQYF. CDR3 sequence (DNA): TGTGCCAGCAGTGTGGGGACAGGGCTAGAGACCCAGTACTTC.

The chain uses TRBV10-3 and TRBJ2-7; 10 bases align to TRBD1. The CDR3 contains 13 residues. V trimming: 10 bases; J trimming: 2 bases; junction bases outside the gene matches: 5. Germline assignment: CDR1 ENHRY and CDR2 SYGVKD. CDR3 in DNA: TGTGCCACCGGGACAGGGGCGGCCTACGAGCAGTACTTC. It translates to CATGTGAAYEQYF.

V gene TRBV7-8 combines with J gene TRBJ1-5; tentative D call: TRBD1 (5 bases). The CDR3 runs 14 residues. V shed 3 bases and J shed 3 bases, with 9 bases lying between them. Germline V lookup: CDR1 SGHVS, CDR2 FQNEAQ. CDR3 sequence (DNA): TGTGCCAGCAGCTTGGGACTCTTCAATCAGCCCCAGCATTTT. Its translation: CASSLGLFNQPQHF.

V is TRBV23-1 and J is TRBJ2-7, with a possible D match to TRBD1 (6 bases). TRBV23-1 is placed among ORFs of uncertain function. V was trimmed by 4 bases and J by 3 bases, leaving 10 bases between them. The CDR3 runs 13 residues. The CDR3 loop is CASSLRDIYEQYF. CDR3 nucleotide sequence: TGCGCCAGCAGTCTCCGGGACATCTACGAGCAGTACTTC.

The J gene is TRBJ1-3, the V gene TRBV14; TRBD1 agrees at 7 bases. CDR1 and CDR2 (germline): SGHDN, FVKESK. Trimming at V came to 8 bases and at J to 0 bases, leaving 1 base not matched to a gene. This CDR3 contains 13 residues. CDR3 sequence (DNA): TGTGCCAGCCGGGACAGCTCTGGAAACACCATATATTTT. It encodes CASRDSSGNTIYF.

The rearrangement links TRBV10-3 to TRBJ2-7, with 8 positions matching TRBD1. Trimming took 10 bases from V and 5 from J; bases not matched to a gene: 10. Germline V lookup: CDR1 ENHRY, CDR2 SYGVKD. The CDR3 loop spans 13 amino acids. CDR3: CATLQGGSNEQYF. CDR3 nucleotide sequence: TGTGCCACCTTACAGGGGGGTTCTAACGAGCAGTACTTC.

This clone was recorded a few times. The CDR3 loop is CASSAPRGTDTQYF. CDR3 nucleotides: TGTGCCAGCAGTGCTCCGAGGGGCACAGATACGCAGTATTTT. V is TRBV7-6 and J is TRBJ2-3; possibly TRBD2 for D (5 bases). The CDR3 loop spans 14 amino acids. Trimming took off 6 bases at V and 1 base at J, with 11 bases between the two ends. Germline CDR1 and CDR2: SGHVS and FNYEAQ.